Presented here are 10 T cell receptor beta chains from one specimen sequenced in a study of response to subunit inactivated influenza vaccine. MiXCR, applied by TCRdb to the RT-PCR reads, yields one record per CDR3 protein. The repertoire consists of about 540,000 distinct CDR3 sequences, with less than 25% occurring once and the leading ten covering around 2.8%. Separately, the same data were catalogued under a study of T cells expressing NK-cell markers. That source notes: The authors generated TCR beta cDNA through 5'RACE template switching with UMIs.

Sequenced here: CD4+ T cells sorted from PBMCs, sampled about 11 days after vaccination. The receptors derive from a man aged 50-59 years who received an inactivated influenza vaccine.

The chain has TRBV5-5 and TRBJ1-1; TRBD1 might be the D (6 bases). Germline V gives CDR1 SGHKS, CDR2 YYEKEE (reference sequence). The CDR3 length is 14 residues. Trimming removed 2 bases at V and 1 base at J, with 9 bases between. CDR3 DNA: TGTGCCAGCAGCTTCGCGGGACAGAACACTGAAGCTTTCTTT. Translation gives CASSFAGQNTEAFF.

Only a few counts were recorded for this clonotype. This CDR3 reads CASSSSTSAFF. The CDR3 DNA follows: TGTGCCAGCAGCTCATCGACCTCAGCTTTCTTT. This rearrangement joins TRBV7-9 to TRBJ1-1, with D uncertain. Germline values: CDR1 SEHNR, CDR2 FQNEAQ (reference sequence). The length of the CDR3 is 11 residues. V was pared by 4 bases and J by 10 bases, with 10 bases between.

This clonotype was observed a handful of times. CDR3 region: CASSPTALDSDTQYF. For the CDR3, the DNA is TGTGCCAGCAGCCCCACCGCCCTAGATTCAGATACGCAGTATTTT. The V gene is TRBV7-9, the J gene TRBJ2-3; D is uncertain. The CDR3 totals 15 residues. Germline CDR1 reads SEHNR; CDR2 reads FQNEAQ (reference sequence). Trimming removed 5 bases at V and 4 bases at J, with 16 bases between.

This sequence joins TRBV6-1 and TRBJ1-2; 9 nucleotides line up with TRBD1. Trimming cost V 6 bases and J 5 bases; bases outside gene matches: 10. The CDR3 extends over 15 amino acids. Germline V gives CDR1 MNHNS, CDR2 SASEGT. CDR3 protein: CASRIRDRDIYGYTF. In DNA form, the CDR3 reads TGTGCCAGCAGGATCCGGGACAGGGATATATATGGCTACACCTTC.

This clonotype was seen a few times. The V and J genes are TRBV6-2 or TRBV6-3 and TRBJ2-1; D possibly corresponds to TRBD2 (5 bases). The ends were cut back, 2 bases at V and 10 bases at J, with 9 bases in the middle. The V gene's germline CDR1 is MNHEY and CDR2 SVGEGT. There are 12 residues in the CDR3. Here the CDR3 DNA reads TGTGCCAGCAGTTACGGAGGTTACGAGCAGTTCTTC. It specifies CASSYGGYEQFF.

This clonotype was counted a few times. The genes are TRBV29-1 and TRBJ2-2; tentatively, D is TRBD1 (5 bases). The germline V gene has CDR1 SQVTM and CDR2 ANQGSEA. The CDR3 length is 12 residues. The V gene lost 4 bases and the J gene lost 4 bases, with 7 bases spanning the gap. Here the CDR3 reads CSVVQGTGELFF. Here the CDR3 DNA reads TGCAGCGTTGTCCAGGGCACCGGGGAGCTGTTTTTT.

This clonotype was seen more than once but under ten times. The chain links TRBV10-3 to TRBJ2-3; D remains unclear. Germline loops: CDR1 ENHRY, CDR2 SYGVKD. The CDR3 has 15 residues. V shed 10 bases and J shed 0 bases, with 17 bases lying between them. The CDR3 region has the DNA TGTGCCAGCGTCAAGGGTATCCCTAGCACAGATACGCAGTATTTT. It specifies CASVKGIPSTDTQYF.

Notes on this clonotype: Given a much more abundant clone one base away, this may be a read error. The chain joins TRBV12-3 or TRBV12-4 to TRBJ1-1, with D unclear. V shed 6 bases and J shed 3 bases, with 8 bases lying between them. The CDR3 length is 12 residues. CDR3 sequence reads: CASRRRDTEAFF. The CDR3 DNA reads TGTGCCAGCAGACGTAGGGACACTGAAGCTTTCTTT.

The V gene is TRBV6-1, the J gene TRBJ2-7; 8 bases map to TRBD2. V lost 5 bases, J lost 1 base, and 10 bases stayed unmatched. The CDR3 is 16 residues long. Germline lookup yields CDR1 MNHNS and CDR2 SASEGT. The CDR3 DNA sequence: TGTGCCAGCAGTAAATACGGGGGGGCCGTTTCCTACGAGCAGTACTTC. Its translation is CASSKYGGAVSYEQYF.

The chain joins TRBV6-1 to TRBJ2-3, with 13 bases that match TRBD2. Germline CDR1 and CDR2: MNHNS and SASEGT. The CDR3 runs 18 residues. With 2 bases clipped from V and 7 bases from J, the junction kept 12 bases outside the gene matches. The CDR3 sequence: CASSERKLAGGLRHTQYF. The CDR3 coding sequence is TGTGCCAGCAGTGAAAGAAAACTAGCGGGGGGGCTGCGCCATACGCAGTATTTT.